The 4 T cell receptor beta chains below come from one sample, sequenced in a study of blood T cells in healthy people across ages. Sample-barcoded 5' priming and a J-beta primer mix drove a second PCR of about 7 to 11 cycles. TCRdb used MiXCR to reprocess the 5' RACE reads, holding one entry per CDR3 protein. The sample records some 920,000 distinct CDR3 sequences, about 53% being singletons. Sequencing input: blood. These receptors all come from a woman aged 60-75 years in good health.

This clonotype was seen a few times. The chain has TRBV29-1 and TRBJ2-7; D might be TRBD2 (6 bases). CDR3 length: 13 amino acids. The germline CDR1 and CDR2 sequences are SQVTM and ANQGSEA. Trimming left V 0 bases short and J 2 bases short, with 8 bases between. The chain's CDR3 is CSVEDREAYEQYF. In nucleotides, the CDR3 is TGCAGCGTTGAAGACAGGGAGGCCTACGAGCAGTACTTC.

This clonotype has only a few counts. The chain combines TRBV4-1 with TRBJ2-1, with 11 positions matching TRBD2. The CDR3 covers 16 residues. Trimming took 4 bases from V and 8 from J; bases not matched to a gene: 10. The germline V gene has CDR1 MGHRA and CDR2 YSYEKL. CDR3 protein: CASSPASGGFIDEQFF. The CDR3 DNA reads TGCGCCAGCAGCCCTGCTAGCGGGGGGTTTATAGATGAGCAGTTCTTC.

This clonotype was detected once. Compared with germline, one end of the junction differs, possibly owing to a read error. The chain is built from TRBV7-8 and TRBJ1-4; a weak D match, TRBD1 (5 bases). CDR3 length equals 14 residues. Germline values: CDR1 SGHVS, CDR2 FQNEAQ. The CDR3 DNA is TGTACCAGCACTGGGGAGACAGAGAATGAAAAACTGTTTTTT. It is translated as CTSTGETENEKLFF. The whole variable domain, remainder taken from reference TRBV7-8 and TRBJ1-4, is GAGVSQSPRYKVAKRGQDVALRCDPISGHVSLFWYQQALGQGPEFLTYFQNEAQLDKSGLPSDRFFAERPEGSVSTLKIQRTQQEDSAVYLCTSTGETENEKLFFGSGTQLSVL.

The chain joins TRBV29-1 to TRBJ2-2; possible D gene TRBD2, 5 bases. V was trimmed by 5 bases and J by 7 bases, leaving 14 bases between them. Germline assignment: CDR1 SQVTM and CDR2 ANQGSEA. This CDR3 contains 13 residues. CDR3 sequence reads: CSVRTLGGGELFF. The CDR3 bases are TGCAGCGTTCGGACTCTCGGAGGCGGGGAGCTGTTTTTT.